Below, 17 T cell receptor beta chains from the same sample are listed, as sequenced in a study of CD8 T cells in ankylosing spondylitis. TCRdb analysed the 5' RACE reads with MiXCR anew, one entry per CDR3 protein. Of approximately 540,000 distinct CDR3 sequences in the sample, roughly 13% are singletons; the top ten hold approximately 7%. Their antigens remain unidentified. Study results and limitations: A TCR beta motif made of several highly homologous variants seemed typical of ankylosing spondylitis blood.

Sequencing was carried out using blood, either unsorted or a sorted T cell fraction (not recorded which). The receptors were sampled from a male donor with ankylosing spondylitis.

Ten or more counts support this clonotype. The chain carries TRBV10-3 and TRBJ2-3, with D possibly matching TRBD2 (6 bases). V lost 7 bases and J lost 2, with 16 bases in between. The CDR3 consists of 15 residues. The germline V gene has CDR1 ENHRY and CDR2 SYGVKD. CDR3 sequence (DNA): TGTGCCATCACCCGGGACTTGCTCAACACAGATACGCAGTATTTT. Encoded protein: CAITRDLLNTDTQYF.

This clonotype came up a few times. The rearrangement links TRBV12-3 or TRBV12-4 to TRBJ2-1; 15 nucleotides agree with TRBD2. The V segment lost 4 bases and the J segment 8 bases; nucleotides outside the gene matches: 15. The CDR3 consists of 19 residues. The CDR3 here is CASSSRRTSGRAFDDEQFF. In DNA, the CDR3 is TGTGCCAGCAGTTCCCGTCGGACTAGCGGGAGGGCCTTTGATGATGAGCAGTTCTTC.

V gene TRBV6-5 combines with J gene TRBJ2-1; TRBD2 aligns across 16 bases. V trimming: 2 bases; J trimming: 2 bases; junction bases outside the gene matches: 6. This CDR3 has 19 residues. The germline V gene encodes CDR1 MNHEY and CDR2 SVGAGI. The CDR3 coding sequence is TGTGCCAGCAGTTACATGGGACTAGCGGGAGGGCTCGCCTACAATGAGCAGTTCTTC. Protein: CASSYMGLAGGLAYNEQFF.

V usage is TRBV5-1 and J usage is TRBJ2-3, with 12 bases fitting TRBD2. This CDR3 comprises 16 residues. CDR1 is SGHRS and CDR2 is YFSETQ in the germline V gene. V shed 0 bases, J shed 7 bases, and the junction held 6 bases outside the gene matches. The CDR3 DNA reads as TGCGCCAGCAGCTTGGCGGCTAGCGGGAGGGGAAATACGCAGTATTTT. Translating gives CASSLAASGRGNTQYF.

This clonotype was picked up many times. This chain links TRBV24-1 with TRBJ2-2, with 11 nucleotides matching TRBD2. V lost 9 bases and J lost 7; bases outside the gene matches: 6. The CDR3 runs 14 residues. CDR1 and CDR2 (germline): KGHDR, SFDVKD. CDR3 amino acids: CATSLAGVYGELFF. The CDR3 nucleotides are TGTGCCACCTCACTAGCGGGAGTATACGGGGAGCTGTTTTTT.

This clonotype has only a few counts. CDR3 nucleotide sequence: TGTGCCAGCAGCTTAGGCTCAGCGCCCTACGAGCAGTACGTC. The encoded protein is CASSLGSAPYEQYV. The chain combines TRBV11-2 with TRBJ2-7, with D unclear. The CDR3 spans 14 residues. Per the germline V gene, CDR1 is SGHAT and CDR2 is FQNNGV. V was clipped by 1 base and J by 2 bases, with 9 bases between them.

This clonotype was counted between two and nine times. The chain is built from TRBV10-3 and TRBJ2-3; 9 bases fit TRBD2. Trimming at V came to 7 bases and at J to 3 bases, leaving 29 bases not matched to a gene. CDR3 length: 22 residues. Germline V gene lookup returns CDR1 ENHRY and CDR2 SYGVKD. DNA for the CDR3: TGTGCCATCATCCCAAGGAAACACGGATCGAGCGGGAGGCAACATGGAACAGATACGCAGTATTTT. This gives the protein CAIIPRKHGSSGRQHGTDTQYF.

CDR3 bases: TGTGCCAGCAGCCGTAGCGGGAGGGATCGAGAGACCCAGTACTTC. It specifies CASSRSGRDRETQYF. The chain is built from TRBV11-2 and TRBJ2-5, with 11 bases lining up with TRBD2. CDR1 and CDR2 from the germline V gene are SGHAT and FQNNGV. This CDR3 spans 15 amino acids. V was clipped by 5 bases and J by 4 bases; unmatched bases: 6.

This clonotype has a handful of counts. The V and J genes are TRBV30 and TRBJ2-1, with D possibly matching TRBD2 (6 bases). The CDR3 runs 18 residues. CDR1 and CDR2 (germline): GTSNPN, SVGIG (reference sequence). V lost 0 bases, J lost 0 bases, and 18 bases lay in between. CDR3 bases: TGTGCCTGGAGTGTAGTATCAACGGGAGTTAGCTCCTACAATGAGCAGTTCTTC. Translation: CAWSVVSTGVSSYNEQFF. Variable domain in full (rest from reference TRBV30 and TRBJ2-1): SQTIHQWPATLVQPVGSPLSLECTVEGTSNPNLYWYRQAAGRGLQLLFYSVGIGQISSEVPQNLSASRPQDRQFILSSKKLLLSDSGFYLCAWSVVSTGVSSYNEQFFGPGTRLTVL.

The V call is TRBV5-8, the J call TRBJ2-1; the D is unclear. The CDR3 has 12 amino acids. Germline V CDR1 and CDR2: SGHTS, YDEGEE. The germline V and J ends were trimmed by 0 bases and 15 bases, with 13 bases remaining between them. CDR3 sequence reads: CASSLAGQFGFF. CDR3 DNA sequence: TGTGCCAGCAGCTTGGCAGGTCAGTTCGGGTTCTTC.

This clonotype occurred many times. The chain is built from TRBV5-1 and TRBJ2-1, with TRBD2 identical over 9 bases. There are 15 residues in the CDR3. Germline V gene data show CDR1 as SGHRS and CDR2 as YFSETQ. The V gene end was trimmed by 0 bases and the J gene end by 6 bases; junction bases not matched to a gene: 4. The CDR3 loop is CASSLASGTINEQFF. CDR3 sequence (DNA): TGCGCCAGCAGCTTGGCTAGCGGGACCATCAATGAGCAGTTCTTC.

This clonotype was observed a handful of times. This chain connects TRBV11-2 to TRBJ2-5, with 7 bases that match TRBD2. Trimming at V came to 2 bases and at J to 4 bases, leaving 4 bases not matched to a gene. The CDR3 runs to 14 residues. Germline V gene sequence: CDR1 SGHAT, CDR2 FQNNGV. The CDR3 bases are TGTGCCAGCAGCTTATCGGGGGGAGTAGAGACCCAGTACTTC. It specifies CASSLSGGVETQYF.

This clonotype was seen more than once but under ten times. The rearrangement uses TRBV7-9 and TRBJ2-7, with D possibly TRBD2 on 6 matching bases. Trimming took off 4 bases at V and 4 bases at J, with 14 bases between the two ends. The CDR3 loop spans 14 amino acids. CDR1 is SEHNR, CDR2 FQNEAQ, per germline (reference sequence). As DNA, the CDR3 is TGTGCCAGCAGCTCTGTAGGGAGGCATTACGAGCAGTACTTC. Its translation is CASSSVGRHYEQYF. Full variable domain (remainder filled in from reference TRBV7-9 and TRBJ2-7): DTGVSQNPRHKITKRGQNVTFRCDPISEHNRLYWYRQTLGQGPEFLTYFQNEAQLEKSRLLSDRFSAERPKGSFSTLEIQRTEQGDSAMYLCASSSVGRHYEQYFGPGTRLTVT.

This clonotype appeared many times. The gene calls are TRBV29-1 and TRBJ2-1; tentatively, D is TRBD2 (5 bases). In germline, CDR1 is SQVTM, CDR2 ANQGSEA. The CDR3 is 15 residues long. The germline V and J ends were trimmed by 4 bases and 0 bases, with 13 bases remaining between them. CDR3 in amino acids: CSVGSDYNSYNEQFF. The CDR3 coding sequence is TGCAGCGTTGGATCTGACTATAACTCCTACAATGAGCAGTTCTTC.

This chain connects TRBV9 to TRBJ2-2; D may be TRBD2 (5 bases). The V gene's germline CDR1 is SGDLS and CDR2 YYNGEE. This CDR3 has 15 amino acids. V dropped 5 bases and J dropped 4 bases, with 15 bases sitting between them. This chain's CDR3 is CASSPTTWGTGELFF. In DNA, the CDR3 is TGTGCCAGCAGTCCGACTACCTGGGGCACCGGGGAGCTGTTTTTT. The full variable domain, rest sourced from reference TRBV9 and TRBJ2-2, is DSGVTQTPKHLITATGQRVTLRCSPRSGDLSVYWYQQSLDQGLQFLIQYYNGEERAKGNILERFSAQQFPDLHSELNLSSLELGDSALYFCASSPTTWGTGELFFGEGSRLTVL.

This clonotype was counted a few times. The chain carries TRBV11-2 and TRBJ2-3, with 7 positions matching TRBD1. The CDR3 runs to 18 residues. Losses at the gene ends were 5 bases for V and 0 bases for J; bases not matched to a gene: 14. CDR1 and CDR2 (germline): SGHAT, FQNNGV. The CDR3 region is CASSQTVGRDRSTDTQYF. The CDR3 DNA is TGTGCCAGCAGCCAGACTGTGGGCCGGGACAGAAGCACAGATACGCAGTATTTT.

This clonotype was detected a few times. The CDR3 loop is CASSLDGTSGNTGELFF. The CDR3 coding sequence is TGCGCCAGCAGCTTGGATGGGACTAGCGGTAACACCGGGGAGCTGTTTTTT. The rearrangement links TRBV5-1 to TRBJ2-2; 11 bases match TRBD2. This CDR3 region has 17 residues. V trimming: 0 bases; J trimming: 2 bases; junction bases outside the gene matches: 3. Germline loops: CDR1 SGHRS, CDR2 YFSETQ.